One T cell receptor beta chain is described in this entry. No antigen is known for it. TCRdb keeps only in-frame clones here, not all; method: immunoSEQ multiplex PCR. The sample has approximately 81,000 clones, about 93% seen once. This sample was taken from a study of human versus mouse CDR3 diversity and MHC coevolution. Study-wide findings and caveats: By iCHAO1, human TCR beta clonotypes numbered roughly 1.6 million, the most. Human CDR3s averaged more deletions and insertions than mouse CDR3s.

Germline assignment: CDR1 KGHSH and CDR2 LQKENI. Trimming cost V 2 bases and J 3 bases; bases outside gene matches: 7. This CDR3 is built from 15 residues. Material: naive CD4+ T cells from blood. Subset here: CD45RO-negative CD62L-positive naive CD4 T cells. This chain links TRBV18 with TRBJ2-7, with TRBD1 identical over 7 bases. This TCR derives from a person between 25 and 75 years old in good health. The CDR3 spells CASSPTYRGNYEQYF. Written as DNA, the CDR3 is TGTGCCAGCTCACCAACATACAGGGGCAACTACGAGCAGTACTTC.